This T cell receptor beta chain was documented in a study of blood T cell repertoires in COVID-19. Across the study: Acute and convalescent COVID-19 samples came from the United States, Italy and Spain. Sample material is recorded as cDNA or gDNA derived from T cells, B-cell-depleted T cells, or PBMCs.

CDR1 is GTSNPN, CDR2 SVGIG, per germline (reference sequence). The CDR3 extends over 13 amino acids. With 0 bases removed from V and 5 bases from J, the gap between germline ends came to 10 bases. Per the original data handling: Reference gene primer amplification gave nucleated cell count estimates. Sequencing used immunoSEQ multiplex PCR; TCRdb keeps in-frame clones, though not all of them. The DNA gave D and trimming, while V, J and clone size come from that table. The sample shows approximately 240,000 clones, roughly 82% of them seen only once. The TCR comes from a woman older than 75 with active or convalescent COVID-19. V and J are TRBV30 and TRBJ2-5; D may be TRBD1 (6 bases). Sequencing was carried out using peripheral blood. The DNA for the CDR3 is TGTGCCTGGAGTGTACGAGGACAGGAGACCCAGTACTTC. The encoded protein is CAWSVRGQETQYF.